The rows below give T cell receptor beta chains drawn from one sample of a study of cytomegalovirus exposure and HLA in healthy donors. Libraries were prepared by immunoSEQ multiplex PCR; TCRdb keeps only in-frame clonotypes and omits some of them. The data hold about 150,000 clones, with less than 85% observed a single time. Sequenced: PBMCs. The receptors here all came from a man aged 35 to 55 in good health and CMV-seronegative. The CDR3 runs from the conserved cysteine through the conserved F or W. The order of the fields is clone size, V gene, D gene, J gene, CDR3 DNA, CDR3 protein. A D gene is named only where the DNA matches it firmly. Size is omitted from some rows. Given values are once, few, many or a class for expanded clones.

clone size: -
V gene: TRBV5-1
D gene: TRBD2
J gene: TRBJ2-7
CDR3 DNA: TGCGCCAGCAGCTTGGCCCTGGAACTAGGCCTAGCGGGTGACGAGCAGTACTTC
CDR3 protein: CASSLALELGLAGDEQYF

clone size: -
V gene: TRBV7-2
D gene: TRBD2
J gene: TRBJ2-5
CDR3 DNA: TGTGCCAGCAGCCGGCGGGAGAGGACGTCCCAGTACTTC
CDR3 protein: CASSRRERTSQYF

clone size: -
V gene: TRBV15
D gene: -
J gene: TRBJ2-7
CDR3 DNA: TGTGCCACCAGCAGAGAGAGGTTGGATACCTACGAGCAGTACTTC
CDR3 protein: CATSRERLDTYEQYF

clone size: once
V gene: TRBV19
D gene: TRBD1
J gene: TRBJ2-5
CDR3 DNA: TGTGCCAGTAGTAACACGGGACAGCAAGAGACCCAGTACTTC
CDR3 protein: CASSNTGQQETQYF

clone size: -
V gene: TRBV6-1
D gene: TRBD1
J gene: TRBJ1-6
CDR3 DNA: TGTGCCAGCAGATGGACAGGGGGCGCGGATTCACCCCTCCACTTT
CDR3 protein: CASRWTGGADSPLHF

clone size: -
V gene: TRBV4-3
D gene: TRBD1
J gene: TRBJ1-1
CDR3 DNA: TGCGCCAGCAGCCAAGATCCCGGGACAGCCTTTGGGACTGAAGCTTTCTTT
CDR3 protein: CASSQDPGTAFGTEAFF

clone size: -
V gene: TRBV15
D gene: TRBD2
J gene: TRBJ2-1
CDR3 DNA: TGTGCCACCAGCCCGGCGGGGGGGCCCCACAATGAGCAGTTCTTC
CDR3 protein: CATSPAGGPHNEQFF

clone size: -
V gene: TRBV10-3
D gene: TRBD1
J gene: TRBJ2-1
CDR3 DNA: TGTGCCATCAGTGAGCCAGGAGGGCAGGGGGCGCGCAATGAGCAGTTCTTC
CDR3 protein: CAISEPGGQGARNEQFF

clone size: -
V gene: TRBV6-5
D gene: TRBD2
J gene: TRBJ2-7
CDR3 DNA: TGTGCCAGCAGTTACGAGCGGGGGCTAGGATACGAGCAGTACTTC
CDR3 protein: CASSYERGLGYEQYF

clone size: -
V gene: TRBV5-6
D gene: -
J gene: TRBJ2-5
CDR3 DNA: TGTGCCAGCAGCTTTAGTTACCAAGAGACCCAGTACTTC
CDR3 protein: CASSFSYQETQYF

clone size: once
V gene: TRBV6-4
D gene: TRBD2
J gene: TRBJ2-1
CDR3 DNA: TGTGCCAGCAGTGAGAGGCGGGGGGCTGGTGAGCAGTTCTTC
CDR3 protein: CASSERRGAGEQFF

clone size: -
V gene: TRBV15
D gene: TRBD2
J gene: TRBJ2-1
CDR3 DNA: TGTGCCACCAGCAGCCCTAGCGGGGGATTACTTTACAATGAGCAGTTCTTC
CDR3 protein: CATSSPSGGLLYNEQFF

clone size: -
V gene: TRBV7-6
D gene: -
J gene: TRBJ1-1
CDR3 DNA: TGTGCCAGCAGCCCACTAGGCACTGAAGCTTTCTTT
CDR3 protein: CASSPLGTEAFF

clone size: -
V gene: TRBV27
D gene: TRBD2
J gene: TRBJ2-1
CDR3 DNA: TGTGCCAGCGGTGAGCGGGGGAAGGGAATGGAGCAGTTCTTC
CDR3 protein: CASGERGKGMEQFF

clone size: -
V gene: TRBV29-1
D gene: -
J gene: TRBJ2-1
CDR3 DNA: TGCAGCGTCATCTACAATGAGCAGTTCTTC
CDR3 protein: CSVIYNEQFF

clone size: -
V gene: TRBV30
D gene: -
J gene: TRBJ2-1
CDR3 DNA: TGTGCCTGGAGTCTCGGGACTCTGAATGAGCAGTTCTTC
CDR3 protein: CAWSLGTLNEQFF

clone size: -
V gene: TRBV19
D gene: TRBD1
J gene: TRBJ1-1
CDR3 DNA: TGTGCCAGTAGTGCACAGGGGTGGAACACTGAAGCTTTCTTT
CDR3 protein: CASSAQGWNTEAFF

clone size: -
V gene: TRBV27
D gene: TRBD2
J gene: TRBJ2-5
CDR3 DNA: TGTGCCCGGGGGCGGGAGGGAGAGACCCAGTACTTC
CDR3 protein: CARGREGETQYF

clone size: -
V gene: TRBV7-9
D gene: -
J gene: TRBJ2-3
CDR3 DNA: TGTGCCAGCAGTCCACAGGGTCGCACAGATACGCAGTATTTT
CDR3 protein: CASSPQGRTDTQYF

clone size: -
V gene: TRBV18
D gene: -
J gene: TRBJ2-7
CDR3 DNA: TGTGCCAGCTCACCACCGGCGGGGAGCTCCTACGAGCAGTACTTC
CDR3 protein: CASSPPAGSSYEQYF